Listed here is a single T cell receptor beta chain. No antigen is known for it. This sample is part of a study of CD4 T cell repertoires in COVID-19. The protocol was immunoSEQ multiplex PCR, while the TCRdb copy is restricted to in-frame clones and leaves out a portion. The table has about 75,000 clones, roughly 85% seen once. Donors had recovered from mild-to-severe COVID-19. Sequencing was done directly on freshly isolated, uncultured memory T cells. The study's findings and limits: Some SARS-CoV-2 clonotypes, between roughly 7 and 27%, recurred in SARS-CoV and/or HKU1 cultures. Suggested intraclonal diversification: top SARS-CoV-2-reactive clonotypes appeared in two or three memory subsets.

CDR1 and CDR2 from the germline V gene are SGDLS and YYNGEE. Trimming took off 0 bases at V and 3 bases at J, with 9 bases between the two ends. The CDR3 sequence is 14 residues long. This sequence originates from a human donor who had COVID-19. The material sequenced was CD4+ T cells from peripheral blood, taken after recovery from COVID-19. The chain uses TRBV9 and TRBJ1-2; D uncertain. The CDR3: CASSVAGLDYGYTF. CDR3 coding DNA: TGTGCCAGCAGCGTAGCTGGCCTAGACTATGGCTACACCTTC.